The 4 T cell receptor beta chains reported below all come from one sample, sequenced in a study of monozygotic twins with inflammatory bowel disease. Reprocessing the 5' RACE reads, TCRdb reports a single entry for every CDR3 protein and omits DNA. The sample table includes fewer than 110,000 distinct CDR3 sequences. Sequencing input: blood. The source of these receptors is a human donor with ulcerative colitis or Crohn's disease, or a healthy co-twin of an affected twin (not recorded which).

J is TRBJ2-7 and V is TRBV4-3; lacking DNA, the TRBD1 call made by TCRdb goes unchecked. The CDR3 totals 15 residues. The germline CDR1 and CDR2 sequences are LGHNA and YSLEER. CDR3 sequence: CASRSRDGGTGEQYF.

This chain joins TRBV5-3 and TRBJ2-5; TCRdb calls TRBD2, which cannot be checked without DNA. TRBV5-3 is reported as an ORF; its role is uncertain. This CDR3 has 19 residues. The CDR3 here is CAGQGRPSGGRETQETQYF.

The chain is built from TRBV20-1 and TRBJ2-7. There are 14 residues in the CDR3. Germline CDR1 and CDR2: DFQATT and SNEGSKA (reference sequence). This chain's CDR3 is CSASFQGSSYEQYF.

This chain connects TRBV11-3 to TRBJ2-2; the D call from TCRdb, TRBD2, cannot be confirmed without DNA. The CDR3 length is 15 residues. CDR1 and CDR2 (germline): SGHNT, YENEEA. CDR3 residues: CASSLVAGPPGELFF.